These 9 T cell receptor beta chains were sequenced from one sample in a study of T cell responses to AZD1222 COVID-19 vaccine. Libraries were prepared by immunoSEQ multiplex PCR; TCRdb keeps only in-frame clonotypes and omits some of them. Here the sample spans nearly 110,000 clones, 87% being singletons. Material: peripheral blood, obtained on day 0 of AZD1222 vaccination. These receptor sequences come from an adult in good health.

The CDR3 protein is CASSPPGQLNTEAFF. The CDR3 DNA sequence: TGTGCCAGCAGCCCCCCGGGACAGTTGAACACTGAAGCTTTCTTT. The genes are TRBV5-4 and TRBJ1-1; 7 bases are shared with TRBD1. V gave up 4 bases and J gave up 0 bases; unmatched junction bases: 6. The germline gives CDR1 SGHNT, CDR2 YYREEE (reference sequence). CDR3 length: 15 amino acids.

In its sample, this clone was seen a few times. CDR3 protein: CASSLGHKSTDTQYF. CDR3 bases: TGTGCCAGCAGCTTGGGCCATAAGAGCACAGATACGCAGTATTTT. The V gene is TRBV5-5, the J gene TRBJ2-3; D gene ambiguous. The CDR3 spans 15 residues. Between the trimmed V and J ends, which lost 0 bases and 0 bases, there was a span of 8 bases. From germline, CDR1 is SGHKS and CDR2 YYEKEE (reference sequence). Looking up the rest from reference TRBV5-5 and TRBJ2-3 gives the full variable domain: DAGVTQSPTHLIKTRGQQVTLRCSPISGHKSVSWYQQVLGQGPQFIFQYYEKEERGRGNFPDRFSARQFPNYSSELNVNALLLGDSALYLCASSLGHKSTDTQYFGPGTRLTVL.

This rearrangement joins TRBV5-8 to TRBJ2-7; 7 nucleotides agree with TRBD2. From germline, CDR1 is SGHTS and CDR2 YDEGEE. The CDR3 is 14 amino acids. V dropped 0 bases and J dropped 7; count of bases not matched to a gene: 7. CDR3 residues: CASSLDAGAREQYF. CDR3 sequence (DNA): TGTGCCAGCAGCTTGGATGCGGGAGCCAGGGAGCAGTACTTC.

The rearrangement joins TRBV29-1 to TRBJ1-2; 7 nucleotides agree with TRBD1. The CDR3 is made up of 12 amino acids. Germline trimming cut 6 bases from V and 5 bases from J; bases unmatched to any gene: 6. Germline V lookup: CDR1 SQVTM, CDR2 ANQGSEA. Written as DNA, the CDR3 is TGCAGCGTCTTAGACAGGGATTATGGCTACACCTTC. Translated: CSVLDRDYGYTF.

Written as DNA, the CDR3 is TGCGCCAGCAGCCAAACGACCCGTCACAATGAGCAGTTCTTC. This sequence encodes CASSQTTRHNEQFF. The chain uses TRBV4-3 and TRBJ2-1, with D unresolved. The CDR3 extends over 14 amino acids. The V end was cut by 2 bases, the J end by 5 bases, with 10 bases between. The germline gives CDR1 LGHNA, CDR2 YSLEER.

The rearrangement links TRBV6-6 to TRBJ1-2, with TRBD1 matching 7 bases. The V gene's germline CDR1 is MNHNY and CDR2 SVGAGI (reference sequence). The CDR3 is 15 residues long. The V gene end was trimmed by 2 bases and the J gene end by 2 bases; junction bases not matched to a gene: 5. The CDR3 coding sequence is TGTGCCAGCAGTTACCCGGCGGGACAGAACTATGGCTACACCTTC. This gives the protein CASSYPAGQNYGYTF.

The V call is TRBV5-6, the J call TRBJ2-3; D unresolved. V lost 0 bases and J 6 bases, leaving 5 bases between the germline ends. Germline values: CDR1 SGHDT, CDR2 YYEEEE. The CDR3 covers 12 residues. As DNA, the CDR3 is TGTGCCAGCAGCTTGGAGGTGGATACGCAGTATTTT. This translates into CASSLEVDTQYF.

The V gene is TRBV19, the J gene TRBJ2-7; possible D gene TRBD2, 6 bases. Per the germline V gene, CDR1 is LNHDA and CDR2 is SQIVND (reference sequence). This CDR3 has 14 residues. Trimming left V 5 bases short and J 9 bases short, with 20 bases between. DNA for the CDR3: TGTGCCAGTAGTCTCCGGGACTCCTGGGGGAGGCAGTACTTC. It translates to CASSLRDSWGRQYF.

This clone was observed a few times. Sequence at one end of the junction differs from germline and may be a read error. The chain combines TRBV27 with TRBJ1-5; TRBD1 matches 11 bases. Germline-derived CDR1 and CDR2 are MNHEY and SMNVEV (reference sequence). This CDR3 spans 17 amino acids. The CDR3, as DNA: TGTGCCAGCAGCTTATATGGACAGGGGGCACTCAATCAGCCCCAGCATTTT. As protein: CASSLYGQGALNQPQHF.